The clone carrying this T cell receptor beta chain is categorized as medium-sized. Its cognate antigen is unknown. CDR1 is WSHSY, CDR2 SAAADI, per germline. The CDR3 consists of 13 residues. The ends were cut back, 2 bases at V and 7 bases at J, with 9 bases in the middle. This sample was taken from a study of T cells in localized non-small cell lung cancer. Notes on the study in general: Clonality of T cells reached its maximum in uninvolved adjacent lung, surpassing tumor. Heterogeneity remains possible because sequencing was limited to only one tumor region. In adjacent lung, a median approximately 60 of the top 100 tumor clones were found.

Here immunoSEQ multiplex PCR was the method, and the copy in TCRdb shows in-frame clones only, minus some. The profile shows about 1,600 clones, around 25% of them singletons. The sequence derives from a male donor aged 60 or over with stage II squamous cell lung carcinoma. The chain has TRBV10-2 and TRBJ1-3; a weak D match, TRBD1 (6 bases). Sample: lung tumor tissue, taken before any cancer treatment. This chain's CDR3 is CASSEGQGNTIYF. In DNA, the CDR3 is TGCGCCAGCAGTGAGGGGCAGGGGAACACCATATATTTT.